The clone carrying this TCR beta chain was seen more than once but under ten times. CDR3 and TCR beta VDJ profiling relied on genomic DNA as the template. In TCRdb, the reads were re-called with MiXCR into one record per CDR3 protein. This table holds about 420,000 distinct CDR3 sequences, 65% to 80% found once. Germline lookup yields CDR1 LNHDA and CDR2 SQIVND (reference sequence). The CDR3 extends over 14 amino acids. V shed 3 bases and J shed 0 bases, with 5 bases lying between them. These data come from a study of CD8+CD57+ T cells in acquired aplastic anemia. J is TRBJ1-4 and V is TRBV19; D unresolved. Sequencing was carried out using sorted CD4+, CD8+, or CD8+CD57+ T cells (not recorded which) from PBMCs. This clonotype originated in a human donor in good health, serving as a control. The CDR3 is CASSIPATNEKLFF. The CDR3 nucleotides read TGTGCCAGTAGTATTCCCGCAACTAATGAAAAACTGTTTTTT.